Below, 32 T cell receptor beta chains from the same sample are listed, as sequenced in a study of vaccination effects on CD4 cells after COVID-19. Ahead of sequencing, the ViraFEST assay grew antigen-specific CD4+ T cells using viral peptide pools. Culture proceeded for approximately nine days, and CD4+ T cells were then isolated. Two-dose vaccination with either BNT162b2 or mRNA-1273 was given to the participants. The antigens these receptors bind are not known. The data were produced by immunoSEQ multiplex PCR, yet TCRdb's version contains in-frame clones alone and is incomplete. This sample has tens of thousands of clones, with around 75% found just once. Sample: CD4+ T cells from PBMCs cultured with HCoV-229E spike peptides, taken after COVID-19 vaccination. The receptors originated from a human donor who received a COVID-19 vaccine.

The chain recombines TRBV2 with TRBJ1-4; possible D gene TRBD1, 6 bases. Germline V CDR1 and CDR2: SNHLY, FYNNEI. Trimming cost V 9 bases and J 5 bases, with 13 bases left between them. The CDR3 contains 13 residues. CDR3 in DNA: TGTGCCAGGACGACAGGACCCAATGAAAAACTGTTTTTT. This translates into CARTTGPNEKLFF.

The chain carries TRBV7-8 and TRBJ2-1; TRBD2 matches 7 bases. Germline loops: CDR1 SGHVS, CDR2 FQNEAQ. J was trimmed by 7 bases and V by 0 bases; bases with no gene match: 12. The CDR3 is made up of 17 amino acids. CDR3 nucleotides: TGTGCCAGCAGCTTAGCTCCTAGCGGCTCTATGGGGAATGAGCAGTTCTTC. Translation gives CASSLAPSGSMGNEQFF.

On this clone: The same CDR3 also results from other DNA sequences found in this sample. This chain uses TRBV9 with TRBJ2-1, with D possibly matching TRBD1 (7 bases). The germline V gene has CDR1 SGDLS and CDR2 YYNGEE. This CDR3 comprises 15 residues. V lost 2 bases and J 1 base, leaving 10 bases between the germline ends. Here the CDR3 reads CASSVAGGSYNEQFF. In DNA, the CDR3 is TGTGCCAGCAGCGTCGCAGGGGGGTCCTACAATGAGCAGTTCTTC.

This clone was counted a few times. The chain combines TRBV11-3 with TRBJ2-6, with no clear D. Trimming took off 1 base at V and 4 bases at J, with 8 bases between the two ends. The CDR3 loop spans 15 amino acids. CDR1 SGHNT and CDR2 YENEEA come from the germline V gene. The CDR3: CASSLGGTGANVLTF. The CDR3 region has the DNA TGTGCCAGCAGCTTAGGCGGTACAGGGGCCAACGTCCTGACTTTC.

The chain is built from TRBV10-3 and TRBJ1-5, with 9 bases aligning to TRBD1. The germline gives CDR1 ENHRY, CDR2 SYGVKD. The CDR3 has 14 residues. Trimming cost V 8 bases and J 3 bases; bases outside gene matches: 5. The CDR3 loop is CAIAGQGINQPQHF. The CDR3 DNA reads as TGTGCCATCGCCGGACAGGGGATCAATCAGCCCCAGCATTTT.

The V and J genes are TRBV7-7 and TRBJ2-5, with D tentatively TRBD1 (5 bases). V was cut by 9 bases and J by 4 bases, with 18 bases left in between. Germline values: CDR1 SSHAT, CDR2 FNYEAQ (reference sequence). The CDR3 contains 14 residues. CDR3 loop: CASSQTPGLETQYF. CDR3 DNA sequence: TGTGCCAGTAGCCAAACCCCAGGGTTAGAGACCCAGTACTTC.

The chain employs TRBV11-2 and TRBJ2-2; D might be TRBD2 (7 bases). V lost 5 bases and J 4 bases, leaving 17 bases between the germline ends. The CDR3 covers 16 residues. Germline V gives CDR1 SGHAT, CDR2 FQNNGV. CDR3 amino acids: CASSLRGAVITGELFF. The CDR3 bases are TGTGCCAGCAGCCTCCGGGGGGCGGTGATCACCGGGGAGCTGTTTTTT.

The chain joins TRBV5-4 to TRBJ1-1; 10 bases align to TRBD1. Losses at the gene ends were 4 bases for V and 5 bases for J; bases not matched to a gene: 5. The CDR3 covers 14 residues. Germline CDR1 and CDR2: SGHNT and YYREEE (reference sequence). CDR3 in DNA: TGTGCCAGCAGCCTGGGACAGGGGTGGACTGAAGCTTTCTTT. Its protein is CASSLGQGWTEAFF.

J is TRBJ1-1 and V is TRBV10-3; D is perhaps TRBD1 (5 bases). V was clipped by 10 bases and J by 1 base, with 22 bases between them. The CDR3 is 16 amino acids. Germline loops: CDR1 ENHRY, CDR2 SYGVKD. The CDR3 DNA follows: TGTGCCACCTGGGGGACCAGTGACTCTTGGAACACTGAAGCTTTCTTT. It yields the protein CATWGTSDSWNTEAFF.

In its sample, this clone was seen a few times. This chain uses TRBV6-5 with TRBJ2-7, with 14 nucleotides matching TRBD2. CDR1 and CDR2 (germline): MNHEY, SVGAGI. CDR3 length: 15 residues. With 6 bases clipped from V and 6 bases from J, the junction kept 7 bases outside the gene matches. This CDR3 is CASRGTSGGLIEQYF. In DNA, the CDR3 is TGTGCCAGCAGAGGGACTAGCGGGGGCCTTATCGAGCAGTACTTC.

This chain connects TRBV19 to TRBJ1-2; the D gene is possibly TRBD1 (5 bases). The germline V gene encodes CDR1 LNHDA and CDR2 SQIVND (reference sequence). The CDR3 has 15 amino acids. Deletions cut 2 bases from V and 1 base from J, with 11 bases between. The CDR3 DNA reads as TGTGCCAGTAGTATAAGTGGGGGTTTTAACTATGGCTACACCTTC. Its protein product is CASSISGGFNYGYTF.

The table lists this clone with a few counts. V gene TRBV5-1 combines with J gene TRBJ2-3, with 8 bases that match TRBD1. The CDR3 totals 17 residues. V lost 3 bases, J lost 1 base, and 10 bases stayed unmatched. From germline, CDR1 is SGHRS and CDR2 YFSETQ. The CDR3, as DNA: TGCGCCAGCAGCTCCGGGACAGGCGGGTTTCGCACAGATACGCAGTATTTT. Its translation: CASSSGTGGFRTDTQYF.

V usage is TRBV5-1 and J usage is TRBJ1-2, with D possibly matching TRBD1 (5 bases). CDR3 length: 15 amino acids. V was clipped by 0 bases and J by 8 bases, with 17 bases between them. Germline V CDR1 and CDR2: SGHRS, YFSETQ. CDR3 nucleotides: TGCGCCAGCAGCTTGGAATCCGGGACTTTAGAAGGCTACACCTTC. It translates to CASSLESGTLEGYTF.

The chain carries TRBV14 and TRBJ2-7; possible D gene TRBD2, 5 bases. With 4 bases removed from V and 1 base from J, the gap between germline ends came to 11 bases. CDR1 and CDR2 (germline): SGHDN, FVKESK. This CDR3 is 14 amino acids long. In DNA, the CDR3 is TGTGCCAGCAGCCTGGACTTAACTTCCTACGAGCAGTACTTC. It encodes CASSLDLTSYEQYF.

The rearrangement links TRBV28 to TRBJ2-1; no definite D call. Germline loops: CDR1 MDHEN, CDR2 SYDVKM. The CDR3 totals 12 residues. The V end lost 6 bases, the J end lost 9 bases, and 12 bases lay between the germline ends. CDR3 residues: CASSLWSGEQFF. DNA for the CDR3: TGTGCCAGCAGCCTTTGGTCCGGTGAGCAGTTCTTC.

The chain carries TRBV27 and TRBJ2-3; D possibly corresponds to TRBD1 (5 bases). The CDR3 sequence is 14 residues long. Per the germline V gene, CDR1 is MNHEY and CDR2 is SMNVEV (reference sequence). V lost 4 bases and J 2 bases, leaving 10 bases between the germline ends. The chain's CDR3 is CASSWGPHTDTQYF. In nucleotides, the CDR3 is TGTGCCAGCAGTTGGGGCCCCCACACAGATACGCAGTATTTT.

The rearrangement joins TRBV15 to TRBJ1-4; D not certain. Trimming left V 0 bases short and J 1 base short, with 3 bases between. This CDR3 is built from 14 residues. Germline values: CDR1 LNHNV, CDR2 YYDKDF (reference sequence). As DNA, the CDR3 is TGTGCCACCAGCAGAGACAGAACTAATGAAAAACTGTTTTTT. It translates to CATSRDRTNEKLFF.

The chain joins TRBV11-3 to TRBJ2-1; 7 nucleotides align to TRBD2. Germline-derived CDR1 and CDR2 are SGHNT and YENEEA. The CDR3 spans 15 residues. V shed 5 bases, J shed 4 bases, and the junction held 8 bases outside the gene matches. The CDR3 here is CASSLGEGRYNEQFF. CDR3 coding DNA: TGTGCCAGCAGCCTTGGGGAGGGTCGTTACAATGAGCAGTTCTTC. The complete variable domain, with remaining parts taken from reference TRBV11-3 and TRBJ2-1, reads EAGVVQSPRYKIIEKKQPVAFWCNPISGHNTLYWYLQNLGQGPELLIRYENEEAVDDSQLPKDRFSAERLKGVDSTLKIQPAELGDSAVYLCASSLGEGRYNEQFFGPGTRLTVL.

The CDR3 protein is CASRGLRSGTQYF. CDR3 bases: TGTGCCAGCAGGGGATTGAGATCGGGGACCCAGTACTTC. The chain is built from TRBV11-2 and TRBJ2-5; no clear D. The V end was cut by 6 bases, the J end by 7 bases, with 15 bases between. Per the germline V gene, CDR1 is SGHAT and CDR2 is FQNNGV. The CDR3 totals 13 residues.

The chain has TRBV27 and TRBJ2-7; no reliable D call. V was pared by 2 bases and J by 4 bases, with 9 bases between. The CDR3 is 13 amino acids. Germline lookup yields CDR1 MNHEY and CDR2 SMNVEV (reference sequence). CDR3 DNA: TGTGCCAGCAGTTTAAGGTCCCATTACGAGCAGTACTTC. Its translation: CASSLRSHYEQYF.

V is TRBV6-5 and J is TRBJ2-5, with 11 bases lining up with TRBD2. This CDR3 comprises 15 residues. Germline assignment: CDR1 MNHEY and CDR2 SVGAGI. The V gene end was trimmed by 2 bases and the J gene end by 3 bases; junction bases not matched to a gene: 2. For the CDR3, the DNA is TGTGCCAGCAGTTACGGGACTAGCGGAGAAGAGACCCAGTACTTC. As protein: CASSYGTSGEETQYF.

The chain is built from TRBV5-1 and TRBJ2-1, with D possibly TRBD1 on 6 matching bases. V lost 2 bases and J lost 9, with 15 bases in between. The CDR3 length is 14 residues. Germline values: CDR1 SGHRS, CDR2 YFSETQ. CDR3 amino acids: CASSFQQGSGEQFF. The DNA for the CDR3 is TGCGCCAGCAGCTTTCAACAGGGTTCCGGTGAGCAGTTCTTC.

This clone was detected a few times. CDR3 region: CASSLQVAPLHF. Here the CDR3 DNA reads TGTGCCAGCAGTTTACAAGTAGCACCCCTCCACTTT. V usage is TRBV12-3 or TRBV12-4 and J usage is TRBJ1-6, with D uncertain. CDR3 length: 12 amino acids. Trimming stripped 2 bases from V and 11 bases from J, with 7 bases between.

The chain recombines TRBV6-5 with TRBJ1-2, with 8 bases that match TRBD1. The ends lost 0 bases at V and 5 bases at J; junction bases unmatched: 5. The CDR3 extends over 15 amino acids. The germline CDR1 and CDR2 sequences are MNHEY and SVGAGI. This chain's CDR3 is CASSYSRQGAYGYTF. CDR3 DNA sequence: TGTGCCAGCAGTTACTCGCGGCAGGGGGCATATGGCTACACCTTC.

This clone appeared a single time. This chain's CDR3 is CASSLVPGAQTEAFF. The CDR3 DNA sequence: TGCGCCAGCAGCTTGGTACCGGGGGCACAGACTGAAGCTTTCTTT. The gene calls are TRBV5-1 and TRBJ1-1; possible D gene TRBD1, 6 bases. The CDR3 is made up of 15 amino acids. Trimming removed 0 bases at V and 5 bases at J, with 14 bases between. Germline CDR1 reads SGHRS; CDR2 reads YFSETQ.

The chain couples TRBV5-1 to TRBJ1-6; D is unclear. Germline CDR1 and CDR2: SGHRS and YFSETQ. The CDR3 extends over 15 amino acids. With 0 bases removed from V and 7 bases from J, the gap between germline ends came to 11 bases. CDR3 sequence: CASSLAVEGNSPLHF. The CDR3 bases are TGCGCCAGCAGCTTGGCCGTGGAGGGAAATTCACCCCTCCACTTT.

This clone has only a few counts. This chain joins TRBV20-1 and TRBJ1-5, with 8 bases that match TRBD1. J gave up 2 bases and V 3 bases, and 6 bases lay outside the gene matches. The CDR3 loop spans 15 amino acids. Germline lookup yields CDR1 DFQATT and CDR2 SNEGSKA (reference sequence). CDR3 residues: CSASSRGHGNQPQHF. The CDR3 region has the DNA TGCAGTGCTAGTTCCAGGGGGCACGGCAATCAGCCCCAGCATTTT.

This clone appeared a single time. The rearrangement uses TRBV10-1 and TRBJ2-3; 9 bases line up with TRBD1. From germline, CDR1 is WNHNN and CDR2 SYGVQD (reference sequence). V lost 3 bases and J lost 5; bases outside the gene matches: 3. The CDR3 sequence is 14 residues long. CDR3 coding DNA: TGCGCCAGCAGTGACGGACAGGGGTTAGATACGCAGTATTTT. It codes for CASSDGQGLDTQYF.

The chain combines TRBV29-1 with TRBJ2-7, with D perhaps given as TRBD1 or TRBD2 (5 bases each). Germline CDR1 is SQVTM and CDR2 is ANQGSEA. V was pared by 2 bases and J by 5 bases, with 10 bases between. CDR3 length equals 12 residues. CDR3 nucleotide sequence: TGCAGCGTTGAAAGAGGGGTCCACGAGCAGTACTTC. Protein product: CSVERGVHEQYF.

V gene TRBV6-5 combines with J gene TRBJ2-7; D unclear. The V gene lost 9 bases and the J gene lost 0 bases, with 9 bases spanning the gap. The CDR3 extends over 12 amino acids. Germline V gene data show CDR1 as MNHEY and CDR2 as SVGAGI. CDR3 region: CASHGYSYEQYF. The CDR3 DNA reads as TGTGCCAGTCACGGGTACTCCTACGAGCAGTACTTC.

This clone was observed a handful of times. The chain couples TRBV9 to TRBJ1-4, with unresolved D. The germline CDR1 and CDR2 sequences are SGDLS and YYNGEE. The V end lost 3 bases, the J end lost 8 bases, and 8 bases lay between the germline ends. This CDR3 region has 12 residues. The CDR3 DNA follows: TGTGCCAGCAGCGCTGGAGGGGAAAAACTGTTTTTT. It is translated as CASSAGGEKLFF.

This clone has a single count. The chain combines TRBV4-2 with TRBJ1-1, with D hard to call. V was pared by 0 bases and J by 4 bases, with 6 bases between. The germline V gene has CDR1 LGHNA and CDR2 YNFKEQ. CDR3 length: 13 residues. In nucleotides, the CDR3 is TGTGCCAGCAGCCAAGATCCGAGCACTGAAGCTTTCTTT. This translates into CASSQDPSTEAFF.